The clone carrying this T cell receptor beta chain was found a few times. Its antigen is not known. This entry is derived from a study of lymphopenia after photon versus proton radiotherapy. Study observations and caveats: A bigger post-nadir fall in TCR diversity correlated inversely with survival time in deceased patients.

CDR3 size: 15 residues. Germline V gene lookup returns CDR1 LNHDA and CDR2 SQIVND (reference sequence). V was shortened by 10 bases and J by 0 bases, with 16 bases between the two germline ends. Sequenced by immunoSEQ multiplex PCR; TCRdb stores in-frame clones only, minus some. The table has 35,000 to 45,000 clones, around 81% seen once. This clonotype was obtained from a woman in her sixties or seventies with pancreatic cancer. The V call is TRBV19, the J call TRBJ1-5; a weak D match, TRBD1 (6 bases). The sample was peripheral blood, taken from a patient treated with proton-based radiotherapy. CDR3 in amino acids: CATREQGYSNQPQHF. CDR3 in DNA: TGTGCCACCCGTGAACAGGGATATAGCAATCAGCCCCAGCATTTT.